The 13 T cell receptor beta chains presented below share a single source sample, sequenced in a study of HIV-infected children after antiretroviral therapy interruption. Unique molecular identifiers were included in an RNA-based 3' RACE TCR library. One entry per CDR3 protein, called by TCRdb with MiXCR from the 3' RACE reads. Of about 83,000 distinct CDR3 sequences listed, about 6.9% are singletons. Sample treatment: PENTA 11 planned treatment interruption arm or continuous ART arm. The sample in question was CD45RA+ CD4+ T cells from PBMCs, pooled from several time points, obtained from a donor given antiretroviral therapy, either interrupted or continuous. Specified subset: naive CD4+ CD45RA+ CD45RO- T cells. These receptors were taken from a pool of human donors with HIV.

This chain uses TRBV2 with TRBJ2-5, with 8 bases lining up with TRBD2. Trimming at V came to 2 bases and at J to 8 bases, leaving 7 bases not matched to a gene. Per the germline V gene, CDR1 is SNHLY and CDR2 is FYNNEI. The CDR3 has 14 residues. The DNA for the CDR3 is TGTGCCAGCAGTGAATCTGGTGCGGGAGGAACCCAGTACTTC. Translated: CASSESGAGGTQYF.

This clonotype was recorded many times. This sequence joins TRBV6-1 and TRBJ1-1, with 8 bases identical to TRBD1. The germline V gene has CDR1 MNHNS and CDR2 SASEGT. V trimming: 1 base; J trimming: 9 bases; junction bases outside the gene matches: 4. CDR3 length equals 13 residues. CDR3 loop: CASSEGGQGKAFF. The CDR3, as DNA: TGTGCCAGCAGTGAAGGAGGACAGGGTAAAGCTTTCTTT.

This clonotype was seen at least ten times. The CDR3 DNA is TGCGCCAGCAGCTTCACCCTGACAGGGGCCCTTAGATCTGGGGCCAACGTCCTGACTTTC. Its translation is CASSFTLTGALRSGANVLTF. The chain links TRBV5-1 to TRBJ2-6, with TRBD1 matching 8 bases. Trimming at V came to 2 bases and at J to 1 base, leaving 14 bases not matched to a gene. CDR1 is SGHRS and CDR2 is YFSETQ in the germline V gene. CDR3 length: 20 residues.

This clonotype occurred many times. The chain combines TRBV5-1 with TRBJ2-2, with a tentative D call TRBD1 (5 bases). The CDR3 runs 14 residues. CDR1 and CDR2 (germline): SGHRS, YFSETQ. The V end lost 1 base, the J end lost 1 base, and 5 bases lay between the germline ends. CDR3 sequence: CASSLRGNTGELFF. The CDR3 nucleotides read TGCGCCAGCAGCTTGAGGGGGAACACCGGGGAGCTGTTTTTT.

In its sample, this clonotype was seen many times. This chain connects TRBV2 to TRBJ2-3; D is ambiguous. In germline, CDR1 is SNHLY, CDR2 FYNNEI. The CDR3 is 13 amino acids. The germline V and J ends were trimmed by 4 bases and 3 bases, with 8 bases remaining between them. CDR3 region: CASSVVRTDTQYF. The CDR3 nucleotides read TGTGCCAGCAGTGTAGTTAGAACAGATACGCAGTATTTT.

CDR3 region: CASKIGQEVDEQYF. The DNA for the CDR3 is TGTGCCAGCAAAATCGGACAGGAGGTCGACGAGCAGTACTTC. This rearrangement joins TRBV6-1 to TRBJ2-7, with 7 bases that match TRBD1. This CDR3 contains 14 residues. The trim removed 7 bases at V and 5 bases at J, leaving 11 bases unmatched. The germline gives CDR1 MNHNS, CDR2 SASEGT.

This clonotype was seen repeatedly, ten times or more. The chain uses TRBV5-1 and TRBJ2-1; a weak D match, TRBD1 (5 bases). V was shortened by 0 bases and J by 9 bases, with 16 bases between the two germline ends. Germline CDR1 and CDR2: SGHRS and YFSETQ. The CDR3 sequence is 15 residues long. The CDR3 DNA reads TGCGCCAGCAGCTTGGGTGCGGACAAGGGCACTGAGCAGTTCTTC. The encoded protein is CASSLGADKGTEQFF.

This clonotype occurred many times. The chain employs TRBV7-2 and TRBJ2-5; TRBD2 aligns across 12 bases. Trimming at V came to 2 bases and at J to 3 bases, leaving 10 bases not matched to a gene. The CDR3 consists of 18 residues. CDR1 and CDR2 (germline): SGHTA, FQGNSA. The CDR3 region has the DNA TGTGCCAGCAGCTTACCAGGACTAGCGGGGCAAATAAAAGAGACCCAGTACTTC. The encoded protein is CASSLPGLAGQIKETQYF.

This clonotype was detected ten times or more. This chain connects TRBV12-3 or TRBV12-4 to TRBJ2-2; D possibly matches TRBD1 or TRBD2 (5 bases each). The CDR3 consists of 15 residues. V gave up 5 bases and J gave up 13 bases, with 23 bases separating them. Here the CDR3 DNA reads TGTGCCAGCAGTCCTCTTACCGGGACCCCCGGCGGGCTGTTTTTT. This translates into CASSPLTGTPGGLFF.

Ten or more counts support this clonotype. The rearrangement joins TRBV7-9 to TRBJ1-1; D remains unclear. The CDR3 length is 13 residues. Trimming stripped 1 base from V and 1 base from J, with 4 bases between. In germline, CDR1 is SEHNR, CDR2 FQNEAQ (reference sequence). CDR3 coding DNA: TGTGCCAGCAGCTTAGAGCGGAACACTGAAGCTTTCTTT. Residues: CASSLERNTEAFF.

In its sample, this clonotype was seen a few times. The chain is built from TRBV5-2 and TRBJ2-5; the tabulated D call, TRBD1, remains unverified against the DNA. TRBV5-2 is recorded as a pseudogene. CDR3 length: 15 amino acids. The CDR3 sequence is CASNFPAGPQETQYF. CDR3 in DNA: TGTGCCAGCAACTTTCCGGCGGGGCCCCAAGAGACCCAGTACTTC.

This clonotype was observed a handful of times. The chain has TRBV20-1 and TRBJ2-1; D possibly corresponds to TRBD2 (6 bases). Germline CDR1 is DFQATT and CDR2 is SNEGSKA (reference sequence). The CDR3 has 14 amino acids. The V end lost 2 bases, the J end lost 7 bases, and 15 bases lay between the germline ends. This chain's CDR3 is CSARTTGAGNEQFF. CDR3 sequence (DNA): TGCAGTGCTAGAACTACCGGGGCGGGGAATGAGCAGTTCTTC.

The chain is built from TRBV20-1 and TRBJ2-7; D not resolved. The germline V gene has CDR1 DFQATT and CDR2 SNEGSKA (reference sequence). CDR3 length: 12 amino acids. Trimming stripped 6 bases from V and 6 bases from J, with 15 bases between. The CDR3 protein is CSAEGIKAEQYF. DNA of the CDR3: TGCAGTGCGGAAGGTATTAAGGCCGAGCAGTACTTC.